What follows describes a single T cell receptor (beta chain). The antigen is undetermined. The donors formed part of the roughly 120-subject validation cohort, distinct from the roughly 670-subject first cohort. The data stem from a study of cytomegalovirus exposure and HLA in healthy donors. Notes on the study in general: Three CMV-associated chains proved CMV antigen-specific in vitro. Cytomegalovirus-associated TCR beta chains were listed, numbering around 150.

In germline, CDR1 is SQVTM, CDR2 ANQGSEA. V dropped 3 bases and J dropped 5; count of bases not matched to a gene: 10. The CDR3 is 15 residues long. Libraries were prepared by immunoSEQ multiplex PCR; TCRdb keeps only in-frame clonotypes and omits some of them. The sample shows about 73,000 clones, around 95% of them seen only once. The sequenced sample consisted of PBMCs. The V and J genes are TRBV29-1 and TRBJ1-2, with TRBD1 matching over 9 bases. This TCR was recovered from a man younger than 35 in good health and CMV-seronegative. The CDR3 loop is CSVEGTGRARYGYTF. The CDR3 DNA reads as TGCAGCGTTGAGGGGACAGGGAGGGCTCGGTATGGCTACACCTTC. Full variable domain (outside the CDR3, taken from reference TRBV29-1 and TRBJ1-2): SAVISQKPSRDICQRGTSLTIQCQVDSQVTMMFWYRQQPGQSLTLIATANQGSEATYESGFVIDKFPISRPNLTFSTLTVSNMSPEDSSIYLCSVEGTGRARYGYTFGSGTRLTVV.